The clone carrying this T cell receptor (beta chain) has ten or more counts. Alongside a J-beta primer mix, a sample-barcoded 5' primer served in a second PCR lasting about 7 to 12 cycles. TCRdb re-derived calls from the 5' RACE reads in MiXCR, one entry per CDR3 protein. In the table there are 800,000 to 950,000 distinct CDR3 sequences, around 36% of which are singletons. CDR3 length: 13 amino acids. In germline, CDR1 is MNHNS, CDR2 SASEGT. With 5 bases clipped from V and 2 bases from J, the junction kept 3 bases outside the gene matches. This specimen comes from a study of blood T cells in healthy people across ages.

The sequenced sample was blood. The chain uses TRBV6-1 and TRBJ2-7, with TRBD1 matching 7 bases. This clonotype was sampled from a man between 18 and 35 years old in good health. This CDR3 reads CASSTGQPYEQYF. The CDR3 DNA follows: TGTGCCAGCAGTACGGGACAGCCCTACGAGCAGTACTTC.